Listed below are T cell receptor beta chains from one sample, sequenced in a study of OX40 agonist ivuxolimab in advanced cancers. Only in-frame clones appear in the TCRdb table, and some are missing; sequencing was by immunoSEQ multiplex PCR. Here the sample spans 40,000 to 50,000 clones, 80% to 90% being singletons. The sample in question was CD4+ or CD8+ T cells sorted from blood, obtained in a trial of the OX40 agonist ivuxolimab. These receptors came from an adult with an advanced solid tumor such as melanoma, head and neck, liver or kidney cancer. CDR3s leave out the opening cysteine and the closing phenylalanine or tryptophan. Each record gives: J gene, CDR3 length, V gene, CDR3 protein.

TRBJ2-3	15	TRBV23-1	ASSPYKGAEGTDTQY
TRBJ2-2	13	TRBV7-2	ASSQVLGWAGELF
TRBJ1-1	11	TRBV13	ASSPGGNTEAF
TRBJ2-1	14	TRBV7-2	ASSFSGGGSYNEQF
TRBJ2-1	11	TRBV5-1	ASGGLAGHEQF
TRBJ2-7	12	TRBV4-3	ASSQEYRDYEQY
TRBJ1-1	12	TRBV5-4	ASSPGQPNTEAF
TRBJ1-1	12	TRBV14	ASSQQGVNTEAF
TRBJ1-6	11	TRBV7-6	ASSQGFGSPLH
TRBJ1-2	15	TRBV7-8	ASSRQYPPGPNYGYT
TRBJ2-3	13	TRBV2	ASSEAGVRTDTQY
TRBJ1-4	14	TRBV4-3	ASSQDYGTGGEKLF
TRBJ2-1	13	TRBV19	ASTRQGRTYNEQF
TRBJ1-5	12	TRBV18	ASSPGTGNQPQH
TRBJ1-6	11	TRBV5-6	ASSDRLNSPLH
TRBJ1-2	14	TRBV5-1	ASSRRGQGANYGYT
TRBJ2-7	12	TRBV6-1	ASIVDRRVGEQY
TRBJ1-2	11	TRBV5-1	ASSLNGGTGYT
TRBJ2-2	14	TRBV27	ASRLGGGPNTGELF
TRBJ2-5	13	TRBV30	AWTSRGGTQETQY
TRBJ1-1	11	TRBV7-3	ASSLIANTEAF
TRBJ1-4	15	TRBV2	ASSLEGGGATNEKLF
TRBJ1-5	14	TRBV5-1	ASSLIPTGEGQPQH
TRBJ1-1	11	TRBV19	ASSDRGNTEAF
TRBJ1-2	12	TRBV4-2	ASSQTDFLSGYT
TRBJ2-1	16	TRBV5-4	ASSLGLVGRSSYNEQF
TRBJ2-2	13	TRBV7-7	ASSLGPENTGELF
TRBJ2-7	11	TRBV6-6	ASARDSLYEQY
TRBJ2-7	9	TRBV7-3	ASSNGGEQY
TRBJ2-3	10	TRBV2	ASSAGSDTQY
TRBJ2-5	11	TRBV18	ASFETRQETQY
TRBJ1-1	13	TRBV6-1	ASSEIDRGNTEAF
TRBJ2-7	15	TRBV7-9	ASSLGAAGGSSYEQY
TRBJ1-6	12	TRBV9	ASSVGQHNSPLH
TRBJ1-1	12	TRBV11-3	ASSLVGPGTEAF
TRBJ2-4	13	TRBV10-3	AISASRGTHDIQY
TRBJ1-5	13	TRBV6-1	ASNNVESSYQPQH
TRBJ2-2	14	TRBV5-1	ASSVGGTYRTGELF
TRBJ2-5	11	TRBV7-2	ASSVAGQETQY
TRBJ1-2	11	TRBV7-8	ASSEDRGWGYT
TRBJ1-1	11	TRBV7-6	ASSLAGGSEAF
TRBJ2-3	13	TRBV6-4	ASTPLRGGTDTQY
TRBJ2-1	14	TRBV4-1	ASSRRSDVNNNEQF
TRBJ1-1	13	TRBV18	ASSPRQQPNTEAF
NA	12	TRBV5-1	ASSVGGTAREQY
TRBJ1-2	12	TRBV7-2	ASSLSLEAGGYT
TRBJ2-1	13	TRBV2	ASSDQGAAYNEQF
TRBJ2-3	12	TRBV7-9	ASGWGRSTDTQY